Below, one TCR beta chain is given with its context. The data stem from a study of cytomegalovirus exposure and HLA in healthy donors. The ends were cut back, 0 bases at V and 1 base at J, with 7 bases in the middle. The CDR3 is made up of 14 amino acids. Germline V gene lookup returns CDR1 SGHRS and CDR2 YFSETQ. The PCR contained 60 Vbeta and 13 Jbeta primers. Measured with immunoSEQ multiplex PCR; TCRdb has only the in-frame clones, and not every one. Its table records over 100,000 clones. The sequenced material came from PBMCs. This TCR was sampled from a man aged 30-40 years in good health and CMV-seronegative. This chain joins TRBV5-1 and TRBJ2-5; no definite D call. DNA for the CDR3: TGCGCCAGCAGCTTGGATAGCAGCCAAGAGACCCAGTACTTC. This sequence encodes CASSLDSSQETQYF. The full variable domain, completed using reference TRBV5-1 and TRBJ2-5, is KAGVTQTPRYLIKTRGQQVTLSCSPISGHRSVSWYQQTPGQGLQFLFEYFSETQRNKGNFPGRFSGRQFSNSRSEMNVSTLELGDSALYLCASSLDSSQETQYFGPGTRLLVL.